This TCR beta chain was captured in a study of OX40 agonist ivuxolimab in advanced cancers. About the study: Enrolled patients in dose escalation had cancers that were hepatocellular carcinoma, melanoma, renal cell or head and neck cancer. Males comprised 82.7% of the group, whose mean age was approximately 60 years (range roughly 20 to 90). Three patients, one with hepatocellular carcinoma and two with cutaneous melanoma, responded partially. Of the participants, more than 35% had some prior anti-PD-1, anti-PD-L1 or anti-CTLA-4 therapy, which was allowed.

Germline V lookup: CDR1 MGHDK, CDR2 SYGVNS. The CDR3 is 15 residues long. V was clipped by 6 bases and J by 7 bases, with 16 bases between them. The repertoire was sequenced with immunoSEQ multiplex PCR; TCRdb's copy has only in-frame clones and lacks some. The sample has over 65,000 clones, less than 95% seen once; the top ten hold more than 1.5%. This chain connects TRBV25-1 to TRBJ1-6; no clear D gene. This receptor was identified in an adult with an advanced solid tumor such as melanoma, head and neck, liver or kidney cancer. The sample was CD4+ or CD8+ T cells sorted from blood, taken in a trial of the OX40 agonist ivuxolimab. The CDR3 here is CASSLKGGVNSPLHF. The CDR3 DNA reads TGTGCCAGCAGCCTAAAGGGTGGGGTAAATTCACCCCTCCACTTT.